The entry below describes one T cell receptor beta chain. This specimen comes from a study of T cells after posttransplantation cyclophosphamide. Sequencing used immunoSEQ multiplex PCR; TCRdb keeps in-frame clones, though not all of them. The sample holds some 45,000 clones; about 92% are singletons and the top ten take 2% to 2.5%. Treatment was busulfan-fludarabine conditioning, a marrow graft, and cyclophosphamide on days +3 and +4. Trimming removed 3 bases at V and 8 bases at J, with 21 bases between. Germline loops: CDR1 SGHNT, CDR2 YYREEE (reference sequence). This CDR3 region has 16 residues. V gene TRBV5-4 combines with J gene TRBJ2-1; D is perhaps TRBD2 (5 bases). The input for sequencing was PBMCs, taken roughly 59 days after allogeneic stem cell transplant with posttransplant cyclophosphamide. This clonotype originated in a male patient aged 55-69 years who received an allogeneic stem cell transplant from a related donor and was CMV-positive. Some T cells could come from the graft donor. The CDR3 DNA follows: TGTGCCAGCAGCTCAAGGGCAGGAGGACTCGAGGATGAGCAGTTCTTC. This gives the protein CASSSRAGGLEDEQFF.